One T cell receptor (beta chain) is described in this entry. Its target is not known. The method was immunoSEQ multiplex PCR; TCRdb's version includes in-frame clones alone and lacks a portion of them. The table lists 90,000 to 100,000 clones, around nine tenths of them singletons. This specimen belongs to a study of cytomegalovirus exposure and HLA in healthy donors. Study context: A subsequent analysis stated that the 90 to 150 validation repertoires were run on the same platform as the roughly 670 first-cohort repertoires. Study conclusions and caveats: The CMV antigen specificity of a few CMV-associated chains was confirmed through in vitro analysis. Listed as cytomegalovirus-associated were 150 to 200 TCR beta chains. According to a subsequent analysis, TCR clusters from the first cohort were inclined to appear together in the 120 validation repertoires.

The germline V gene encodes CDR1 SGDLS and CDR2 YYNGEE. Trimming took off 3 bases at V and 0 bases at J, with 13 bases between the two ends. The length of the CDR3 is 16 residues. This clonotype originated in a woman under 40 in good health and CMV-seronegative. The sequencing input was PBMCs. The gene calls are TRBV9 and TRBJ2-1, with D possibly matching TRBD2 (6 bases). The CDR3 spells CASSAQGLPSYNEQFF. DNA for the CDR3: TGTGCCAGCAGCGCGCAGGGACTCCCCTCCTACAATGAGCAGTTCTTC.